This is a list of T cell receptor beta chains from one sample in a study of blood T cell repertoires in COVID-19. Sequenced by immunoSEQ multiplex PCR; TCRdb stores in-frame clones only, minus some. The sample yields 300,000 to 400,000 clones, 70% to 90% seen once. The sample was peripheral blood. The receptors were sampled from a woman aged 60-70 years with COVID-19, enrolled during active disease. Each CDR3 is given with its conserved first and last residue. D genes are given only for firm matches. Rows give clone size only sometimes, using once, few, many, or a class for an expanded clone.

CASSPQGGTGAGTEAFF,TGTGCCAGCAGCCCCCAAGGCGGGACAGGGGCCGGAACTGAAGCTTTCTTT,-,TRBV7-9,TRBJ1-1,TRBD1
CASSQNRQGSQPQHF,TGTGCCAGCAGCCAGAATAGACAGGGAAGTCAGCCCCAGCATTTT,-,TRBV2,TRBJ1-5,TRBD1
CAISERSGNTGELFF,TGTGCCATCAGTGAGAGGTCAGGGAACACCGGGGAGCTGTTTTTT,-,TRBV10-3,TRBJ2-2,-
CASSPQQGSYSGNTIYF,TGTGCCAGCTCACCTCAACAGGGATCTTACTCTGGAAACACCATATATTTT,-,TRBV18,TRBJ1-3,-
CASSNQGSTDTQYF,TGTGCCAGTAGTAATCAGGGGTCTACAGATACGCAGTATTTT,once,TRBV19,TRBJ2-3,-
CSASQGAGDEKLFF,TGCAGTGCTAGTCAGGGGGCAGGGGACGAAAAACTGTTTTTT,-,TRBV20-1,TRBJ1-4,TRBD1
CASSFGTGAGEQFF,TGTGCCAGCAGCTTTGGGACAGGGGCAGGGGAGCAGTTCTTC,-,TRBV5-4,TRBJ2-1,TRBD1
CASSVQGRNTEAFF,TGCGCCAGCAGCGTACAGGGTAGGAACACTGAAGCTTTCTTT,-,TRBV5-1,TRBJ1-1,-
CASGLFLAGKDNQPQHF,TGTGCTAGTGGTTTGTTTCTGGCAGGGAAGGACAATCAGCCCCAGCATTTT,-,TRBV12-5,TRBJ1-5,-
CASSPQTPKTGYEQYF,TGTGCCAGCTCACCACAAACACCAAAGACAGGCTACGAGCAGTACTTC,-,TRBV18,TRBJ2-7,-
CASSDGTSGGNTQYF,TGTGCCAGCAGTGACGGGACTAGCGGGGGGAATACGCAGTATTTT,-,TRBV6-1,TRBJ2-3,TRBD2
CASGHTLPYLPQHF,TGTGCTAGTGGTCATACACTACCATATTTGCCCCAGCATTTT,-,TRBV12-5,TRBJ1-5,-
CASSARLAGTDTQYF,TGTGCCAGCAGCGCCCGACTAGCTGGGACAGATACGCAGTATTTT,few,TRBV11-2,TRBJ2-3,TRBD2
CASSLLQGVQETQYF,TGTGCCAGCAGCTTGCTACAGGGGGTCCAAGAGACCCAGTACTTC,-,TRBV5-4,TRBJ2-5,TRBD1
CASRKSAVSGAVVWPNYGYTF,TGTGCCAGCAGAAAATCCGCGGTGTCAGGGGCTGTTGTTTGGCCTAACTATGGCTACACCTTC,-,TRBV2,TRBJ1-2,-
CAITPDRVSPYEQYF,TGTGCCATCACCCCAGACAGGGTGTCTCCCTACGAGCAGTACTTC,-,TRBV10-3,TRBJ2-7,TRBD1
CASSPTQTRGGYTF,TGTGCCAGCTCACCAACTCAGACCCGGGGTGGCTACACCTTC,-,TRBV18,TRBJ1-2,-
CASSLQGAAFF,TGTGCCAGCAGCTTACAGGGCGCAGCTTTCTTT,few,TRBV11-2,TRBJ1-1,-
CASSHSDRDNTGELFF,TGCGCCAGCAGTCACTCGGACAGGGATAACACCGGGGAGCTGTTTTTT,-,TRBV23-1,TRBJ2-2,TRBD1
CASSLDRQGTGELFF,TGTGCCAGCAGCTTAGATCGACAGGGAACCGGGGAGCTGTTTTTT,-,TRBV13,TRBJ2-2,TRBD1
CASGLAGGPEVQYF,TGTGCCAGCGGACTAGCGGGGGGGCCGGAGGTGCAGTACTTC,-,TRBV6-5,TRBJ2-7,TRBD2
CASSDGQGGNTIYF,TGTGCCAGCTCAGATGGACAGGGAGGAAACACCATATATTTT,-,TRBV18,TRBJ1-3,TRBD1
CASSRDRNTGELFF,TGTGCCAGCAGCCGGGACAGAAACACCGGGGAGCTGTTTTTT,-,TRBV7-2,TRBJ2-2,TRBD1
CAATNNYGYTF,TGTGCGGCCACCAATAACTATGGCTACACCTTC,once,TRBV30,TRBJ1-2,-
CASTPGQGVGNTEAFF,TGTGCCAGTACCCCGGGACAGGGGGTTGGGAACACTGAAGCTTTCTTT,-,TRBV19,TRBJ1-1,TRBD1
CASSVGDTPMQETQYF,TGTGCCAGCAGCGTTGGGGACACACCAATGCAAGAGACCCAGTACTTC,-,TRBV9,TRBJ2-5,-
CASSLGPAGSNEQFF,TGTGCCAGCAGCTTAGGCCCCGCGGGTTCGAATGAGCAGTTCTTC,-,TRBV13,TRBJ2-1,-
CASSPGVGGRGQETQYF,TGTGCCAGCAGCCCTGGTGTTGGTGGAAGGGGCCAAGAGACCCAGTACTTC,-,TRBV7-2,TRBJ2-5,-
CASSQRRRGSGNTIYF,TGTGCCAGCAGCCAACGAAGGAGGGGATCTGGAAACACCATATATTTT,-,TRBV9,TRBJ1-3,-
CASSQRSRGDNSPLHF,TGCGCCAGCAGCCAACGGTCCAGGGGTGATAATTCACCCCTCCACTTT,few,TRBV4-1,TRBJ1-6,-
CASSRNLGGNTEAFF,TGTGCCAGCAGCCGCAACTTGGGGGGAAACACTGAAGCTTTCTTT,-,TRBV3-1/TRBV3-2,TRBJ1-1,-
CASSPFSGSTGELFF,TGTGCCAGCAGCCCCTTCTCAGGGTCCACCGGGGAGCTGTTTTTT,-,TRBV11-3,TRBJ2-2,-
CASYPFAGGGEDTQYF,TGTGCCAGTTACCCCTTTGCGGGGGGCGGGGAAGATACGCAGTATTTT,-,TRBV2,TRBJ2-3,TRBD2
CASSRQGVLNTIYF,TGTGCCAGCAGCCGACAGGGGGTTTTAAACACCATATATTTT,-,TRBV7-9,TRBJ1-3,TRBD1
CASTLPGGDRTQHF,TGTGCCAGCACTCTCCCCGGTGGGGACAGGACCCAGCATTTT,-,TRBV6-5,TRBJ1-5,TRBD1
CASSVLPRTTSLDTQYF,TGTGCCAGCAGCGTTCTCCCGAGGACAACTTCTTTAGATACGCAGTATTTT,-,TRBV9,TRBJ2-3,-
CASSVPGSSGNTIYF,TGTGCCAGCAGCGTGCCAGGATCCTCTGGAAACACCATATATTTT,few,TRBV7-9,TRBJ1-3,-
CASSAEPGTANTGELFF,TGCGCCAGCAGCGCCGAACCCGGGACTGCCAACACCGGGGAGCTGTTTTTT,-,TRBV5-1,TRBJ2-2,-
CASSLGGPETQYF,TGTGCCAGCAGCTTAGGTGGCCCGGAGACCCAGTACTTC,-,TRBV7-2,TRBJ2-5,-
CATSRENSGNTIYF,TGTGCCACCAGCCGGGAGAACTCTGGAAACACCATATATTTT,-,TRBV15,TRBJ1-3,-
CASSTGGVGYTF,TGTGCCAGCAGTACAGGGGGAGTTGGCTACACCTTC,-,TRBV28,TRBJ1-2,TRBD1
CASSPGQGLGYTF,TGTGCCAGCAGCCCCGGACAGGGGCTGGGCTACACCTTC,-,TRBV7-9,TRBJ1-2,TRBD1
CASSGRRGGITDTQYF,TGTGCCAGCAGTGGAAGAAGGGGGGGAATCACAGATACGCAGTATTTT,-,TRBV6-1,TRBJ2-3,-
CASSPIDRNDYGYTF,TGTGCCAGCAGCCCTATAGACAGGAATGACTATGGCTACACCTTC,-,TRBV28,TRBJ1-2,-
CASSKAPDSHGYTF,TGTGCCAGCAGCAAAGCGCCGGACAGCCACGGCTACACCTTC,-,TRBV21-1,TRBJ1-2,-
CASSPRTGGAGELFF,TGCGCCAGCAGCCCCCGTACCGGAGGGGCCGGGGAGCTGTTTTTT,-,TRBV5-1,TRBJ2-2,-
CASSDGGGPDTQYF,TGTGCCAGCAGTGACGGCGGGGGCCCGGATACGCAGTATTTT,-,TRBV6-2/TRBV6-3,TRBJ2-3,-
CASSLRAGTGGANIQYF,TGTGCCAGCAGCCTTAGAGCCGGGACAGGGGGCGCCAACATTCAGTACTTC,once,TRBV5-4,TRBJ2-4,TRBD1
CSASDRGGRETQYF,TGCAGTGCTAGTGACCGGGGGGGCCGAGAGACCCAGTACTTC,-,TRBV20-1,TRBJ2-5,TRBD2